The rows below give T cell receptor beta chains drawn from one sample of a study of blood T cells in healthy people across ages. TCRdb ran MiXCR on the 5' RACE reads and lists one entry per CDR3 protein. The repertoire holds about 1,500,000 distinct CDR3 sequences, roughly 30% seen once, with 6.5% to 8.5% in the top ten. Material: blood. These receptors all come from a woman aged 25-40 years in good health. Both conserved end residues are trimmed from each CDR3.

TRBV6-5,ASSPTPGGGYGYT
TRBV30,AWGDQF
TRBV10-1,ASSDRGDSDTQY
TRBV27,ASTSRGLLNTEAF
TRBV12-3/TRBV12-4,ASSPFWDRDPYNEQF
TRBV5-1,ASSPTTSSAPDTQY
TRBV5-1,ASRDENYGYT
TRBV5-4,VSSLVGRGRETQY
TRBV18,ATALGQGGDQPQH
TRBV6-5,AFGGEAKNIQY
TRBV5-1,ASSRTGGGSPLH
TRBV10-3,AISDKTNEQF
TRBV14,ASSQGRRSRNTEAF
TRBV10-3,AISELDGDFLVAQY
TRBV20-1,SAPAGTSGSSSYEQY
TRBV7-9,ASSFPSGGYEQY
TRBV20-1,SAISRAHNEQF
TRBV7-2,ASSPGTTQSPYNEQF